These 25 T cell receptor beta chains share one sample of origin, sequenced in a study of Graves' ophthalmopathy and Graves' hyperthyroidism. RNA transcripts were the source from which TCR beta CDR3 regions were amplified. Following a first-round RT-PCR that used HTBI primers, a second-round multiplex PCR was carried out. MiXCR was run by TCRdb on the multiplex PCR reads, yielding one entry per CDR3 protein. This repertoire shows some 210,000 distinct CDR3 sequences, approximately 29% found once; its top ten account for 9.1%. Input material: peripheral blood. The receptors here all came from a middle-aged man with Graves' ophthalmopathy.

This clonotype was seen ten or more times. The chain is built from TRBV7-8 and TRBJ2-5; D not certain. V shed 4 bases and J shed 6 bases, with 9 bases lying between them. The CDR3 spans 12 residues. The germline V gene encodes CDR1 SGHVS and CDR2 FQNEAQ. The CDR3 bases are TGTGCCAGCAGCTACTATATGCAGACCCAGTACTTC. Residues: CASSYYMQTQYF.

This clonotype has ten or more counts. This chain's CDR3 is CASSTRPDRGNQPQHF. The DNA of the CDR3 is TGTGCCAGCAGCACCAGACCGGACAGGGGCAATCAGCCCCAGCATTTT. This sequence joins TRBV28 and TRBJ1-5, with 8 bases that match TRBD1. Germline loops: CDR1 MDHEN, CDR2 SYDVKM. After removal of 6 bases from V and 2 bases from J, the junction contained 9 bases not matched to a gene. The CDR3 spans 16 residues.

This clonotype was seen repeatedly, ten times or more. Possible read error: a much larger clone is one base away. The chain recombines TRBV24-1 with TRBJ1-1; D is unresolved. The CDR3 extends over 15 amino acids. Germline CDR1 reads KGHDR; CDR2 reads SFDVKD. The V and J ends lost 4 bases and 3 bases respectively, with 14 bases between them. The CDR3 nucleotides read TGTGCCACCAGTGACGGAGCAGACATGGACACTGAAGCTTTCTTT. Its protein is CATSDGADMDTEAFF.

This clonotype has just a few counts. This chain links TRBV6-5 with TRBJ2-5; 10 positions agree with TRBD1. With 6 bases clipped from V and 5 bases from J, the junction kept 9 bases outside the gene matches. Germline V CDR1 and CDR2: MNHEY, SVGAGI. There are 15 residues in the CDR3. CDR3 nucleotides: TGTGCCAGCAGCTCGGACAGGGGGTCGGGGGAGACCCAGTACTTC. Protein product: CASSSDRGSGETQYF.

The chain combines TRBV6-1 with TRBJ2-4; TRBD2 aligns across 12 bases. The CDR3 contains 14 residues. CDR1 and CDR2 from the germline V gene are MNHNS and SASEGT. Unmatched junction bases numbered 4, after V lost 4 bases and J lost 9 bases. The CDR3 DNA reads TGTGCCAGCAGTGGGACTAGCGGGATCGGCATTCAGTACTTC. This translates into CASSGTSGIGIQYF.

This clonotype was observed many times. The V gene is TRBV2, the J gene TRBJ2-7, with D unresolved. The CDR3 consists of 12 residues. The V and J ends lost 8 bases and 3 bases respectively, with 11 bases between them. Germline CDR1 and CDR2: SNHLY and FYNNEI. The DNA for the CDR3 is TGTGCCAGCTACCAGGAGATCTACGAGCAGTACTTC. This encodes CASYQEIYEQYF.

This clonotype was seen ten or more times. The chain carries TRBV7-2 and TRBJ1-2, with D unresolved. Germline-derived CDR1 and CDR2 are SGHTA and FQGNSA. The V gene lost 7 bases and the J gene lost 4 bases, with 13 bases spanning the gap. CDR3 length equals 13 residues. In DNA, the CDR3 is TGTGCCAGCATCACCCAAGGAGTCTATGGCTACACCTTC. It encodes CASITQGVYGYTF.

V usage is TRBV2 and J usage is TRBJ2-7; 9 bases map to TRBD1. Germline CDR1 SNHLY, CDR2 FYNNEI. CDR3 length equals 15 residues. V was pared by 6 bases and J by 1 base, with 7 bases of the junction left unmatched. CDR3 amino acids: CASRDRQGVSYEQYF. CDR3 DNA sequence: TGTGCCAGCAGGGATAGACAGGGGGTATCCTACGAGCAGTACTTC.

This clonotype was observed many times. The J gene is TRBJ2-7, the V gene TRBV5-1, with 8 positions matching TRBD1. From germline, CDR1 is SGHRS and CDR2 YFSETQ. Unmatched junction bases numbered 10, after V lost 3 bases and J lost 8 bases. The CDR3 has 14 amino acids. CDR3: CASSSGQGVRKQYF. The CDR3 DNA reads TGCGCCAGCAGCTCCGGACAGGGCGTCAGGAAGCAGTACTTC.

This clonotype was counted many times. This chain connects TRBV19 to TRBJ2-5; D not resolved. V dropped 3 bases and J dropped 3 bases, with 11 bases sitting between them. The germline gives CDR1 LNHDA, CDR2 SQIVND (reference sequence). This CDR3 is built from 14 residues. The CDR3 loop reads CASSIRVAEETQYF. Written as DNA, the CDR3 is TGTGCCAGTAGTATCCGGGTTGCCGAAGAGACCCAGTACTTC.

This clonotype was counted at least ten times. This chain links TRBV10-3 with TRBJ2-5; the D gene is possibly TRBD2 (5 bases). Trimming left V 7 bases short and J 4 bases short, with 13 bases between. CDR1 ENHRY and CDR2 SYGVKD come from the germline V gene. The CDR3 is made up of 13 amino acids. The CDR3 coding sequence is TGTGCCATCAAGGATTCAGAGGGAGAGACCCAGTACTTC. It specifies CAIKDSEGETQYF.

This clonotype was counted many times. The chain combines TRBV20-1 with TRBJ2-7; a possible D gene is TRBD1 (6 bases). The V end was cut by 1 base, the J end by 3 bases, with 10 bases between. Germline V gives CDR1 DFQATT, CDR2 SNEGSKA (reference sequence). This CDR3 has 13 residues. The CDR3 region has the DNA TGCAGTGCTAGAGTACAGGGCCACTACGAGCAGTACTTC. Amino acids: CSARVQGHYEQYF.

In its sample, this clonotype was seen many times. The chain joins TRBV3-1 to TRBJ2-2; 8 positions match TRBD2. CDR1 and CDR2 (germline): LGHDT, YNNKEL (reference sequence). Losses at the gene ends were 6 bases for V and 8 bases for J; bases not matched to a gene: 8. The CDR3 totals 14 residues. CDR3 DNA sequence: TGTGCCAGCAGTCAATTTAGCGGGAATGGGGAGCTGTTTTTT. This codes for CASSQFSGNGELFF.

Many counts were recorded for this clonotype. J is TRBJ1-1 and V is TRBV12-3 or TRBV12-4; D perhaps matches TRBD1 (5 bases). V lost 5 bases and J lost 5, with 18 bases in between. The CDR3 consists of 15 residues. The CDR3 sequence is CASSPPGTGGTEAFF. CDR3 coding DNA: TGTGCCAGCAGTCCCCCCGGGACGGGGGGGACTGAAGCTTTCTTT.

The chain uses TRBV6-1 and TRBJ2-7, with no clear D. This CDR3 has 11 amino acids. The V gene lost 6 bases and the J gene lost 4 bases, with 7 bases spanning the gap. Germline V gives CDR1 MNHNS, CDR2 SASEGT. CDR3 region: CASRDNYEQYF. CDR3 nucleotide sequence: TGTGCCAGCAGGGATAATTACGAGCAGTACTTC.

The count of this clonotype is one. The DNA of the CDR3 is TGTGCCAGCGCTGGGACGCGGGACACTGAAGCTTTCTTT. It encodes CASAGTRDTEAFF. The rearrangement links TRBV7-6 to TRBJ1-1; D is possibly TRBD1 (5 bases). The germline CDR1 and CDR2 sequences are SGHVS and FNYEAQ. Between the trimmed V and J ends, which lost 8 bases and 3 bases, there was a span of 13 bases. The CDR3 runs to 13 residues.

The chain has TRBV19 and TRBJ2-7, with a tentative D call TRBD2 (5 bases). Trimming cost V 7 bases and J 3 bases, with 16 bases left between them. The length of the CDR3 is 14 residues. Germline CDR1 LNHDA, CDR2 SQIVND (reference sequence). CDR3 nucleotide sequence: TGTGCCAGTACTCAGGCGGCGGGCCTCTACGAGCAGTACTTC. This codes for CASTQAAGLYEQYF.

Ten or more counts support this clonotype. The chain is built from TRBV5-1 and TRBJ2-2; no reliable D call. The CDR3 contains 14 residues. The germline V and J ends were trimmed by 0 bases and 4 bases, with 7 bases remaining between them. Per the germline V gene, CDR1 is SGHRS and CDR2 is YFSETQ. Here the CDR3 reads CASSLEQITGELFF. Here the CDR3 DNA reads TGCGCCAGCAGCTTGGAGCAGATCACCGGGGAGCTGTTTTTT. Looking up the rest from reference TRBV5-1 and TRBJ2-2 gives the full variable domain: KAGVTQTPRYLIKTRGQQVTLSCSPISGHRSVSWYQQTPGQGLQFLFEYFSETQRNKGNFPGRFSGRQFSNSRSEMNVSTLELGDSALYLCASSLEQITGELFFGEGSRLTVL.

This clonotype came up many times. The chain carries TRBV4-1 and TRBJ2-7; the D is unclear. The germline V gene encodes CDR1 MGHRA and CDR2 YSYEKL. V lost 0 bases and J lost 5, with 2 bases in between. This CDR3 is 11 amino acids long. CDR3: CASSQDHEQYF. CDR3 DNA sequence: TGCGCCAGCAGCCAAGATCACGAGCAGTACTTC.

This clonotype was detected many times. This chain joins TRBV5-1 and TRBJ2-7; D is possibly TRBD1 or TRBD2 (5 bases each). The CDR3 contains 14 residues. V was clipped by 4 bases and J by 3 bases, with 14 bases between them. Germline values: CDR1 SGHRS, CDR2 YFSETQ. CDR3 residues: CASSDRDQGYEQYF. For the CDR3, the DNA is TGCGCCAGCAGCGACCGGGACCAAGGCTACGAGCAGTACTTC.

This chain links TRBV28 with TRBJ1-6, with a possible D match to TRBD1 (6 bases). Between the trimmed V and J ends, which lost 4 bases and 6 bases, there was a span of 16 bases. The CDR3 runs 16 residues. CDR1 is MDHEN and CDR2 is SYDVKM in the germline V gene. The CDR3 loop is CASSWPPGAPNSPLHF. CDR3 in DNA: TGTGCCAGCAGTTGGCCCCCGGGGGCCCCTAATTCACCCCTCCACTTT.

This clonotype was found many times. J is TRBJ1-2 and V is TRBV6-5; TRBD1 agrees at 8 bases. After removal of 5 bases from V and 4 bases from J, the junction contained 12 bases not matched to a gene. The CDR3 extends over 16 amino acids. CDR1 is MNHEY, CDR2 SVGAGI, per germline. The DNA for the CDR3 is TGTGCCAGCAGTACGTTCACCGCAGGGGGCCGCTATGGCTACACCTTC. Protein sequence: CASSTFTAGGRYGYTF.

In this sample, this clonotype turned up many times. V usage is TRBV20-1 and J usage is TRBJ2-5; no clear D gene. V was trimmed by 5 bases and J by 1 base, leaving 11 bases between them. Germline CDR1 is DFQATT and CDR2 is SNEGSKA (reference sequence). This CDR3 is 13 amino acids long. Here the CDR3 reads CSAPTTIQETQYF. In nucleotides, the CDR3 is TGCAGTGCTCCTACTACTATCCAAGAGACCCAGTACTTC.

The V and J genes are TRBV6-1 and TRBJ1-2; D perhaps matches TRBD1 (6 bases). Germline CDR1 MNHNS, CDR2 SASEGT. The CDR3 runs 14 residues. V was trimmed by 5 bases and J by 6 bases, leaving 16 bases between them. As DNA, the CDR3 is TGTGCCAGCAGTCGCAGGGAGGGGGTAAATGGCTACACCTTC. Translating it yields CASSRREGVNGYTF.

This clonotype was seen ten or more times. The chain carries TRBV13 and TRBJ2-3, with 8 bases aligning to TRBD1. Per the germline V gene, CDR1 is PRHDT and CDR2 is FYEKMQ (reference sequence). This CDR3 contains 14 residues. The V and J ends lost 4 bases and 4 bases, in that order; junction bases with no gene match: 4. The CDR3 protein is CASSSQTGADTQYF. DNA of the CDR3: TGTGCCAGCAGCTCCCAGACAGGGGCAGATACGCAGTATTTT.